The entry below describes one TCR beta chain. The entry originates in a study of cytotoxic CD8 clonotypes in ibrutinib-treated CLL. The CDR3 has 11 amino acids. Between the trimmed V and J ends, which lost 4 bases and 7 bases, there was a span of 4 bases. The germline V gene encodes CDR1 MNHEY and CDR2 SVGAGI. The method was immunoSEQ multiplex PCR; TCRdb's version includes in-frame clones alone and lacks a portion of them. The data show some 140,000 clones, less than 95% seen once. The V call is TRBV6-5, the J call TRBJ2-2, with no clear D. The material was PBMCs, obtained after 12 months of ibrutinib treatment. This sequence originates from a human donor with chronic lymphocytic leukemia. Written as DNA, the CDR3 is TGTGCCAGCAGTTTCCTCGGGGAGCTGTTTTTT. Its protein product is CASSFLGELFF.